This T cell receptor (beta chain) was sequenced during a study of T cells in Graves' hyperthyroidism and ophthalmopathy. The study's findings and limits: In blood, most of the thyroid clonotypes expanded above 0.001 were also present.

Stable disease denoted Graves' hyperthyroidism without ophthalmopathy progression within 18 months. These patients, aged 18 to 65, had recently diagnosed hyperthyroidism lasting under 2 months. Each diagnosis was grounded in clinical symptoms, serum thyroxine and TRAb, thyroid ultrasound, and orbital computed tomography. Amplified TCR beta CDR3 regions derived from RNA transcripts. Using the HTBI primer set, a first-round RT-PCR was run on the TCR CDR3. Each CDR3 protein is one row after TCRdb ran MiXCR on the multiplex PCR reads. The repertoire holds fewer than 900,000 distinct CDR3 sequences, with over 15% as singletons. Deletions cut 4 bases from V and 2 bases from J, with 12 bases between. The germline gives CDR1 SGDLS, CDR2 YYNGEE. The CDR3 runs 14 residues. About this clonotype: The antigen is undetermined.

The sample was blood. The rearrangement joins TRBV9 to TRBJ1-1, with a possible D match to TRBD1 (5 bases). The source of this sequence is a man younger than 30 with Graves' hyperthyroidism. This CDR3 is CASSKGHINTEAFF. Here the CDR3 DNA reads TGTGCCAGCAGCAAAGGACATATTAACACTGAAGCTTTCTTT. The full variable domain, in which reference TRBV9 and TRBJ1-1 provide the parts outside the CDR3, is DSGVTQTPKHLITATGQRVTLRCSPRSGDLSVYWYQQSLDQGLQFLIQYYNGEERAKGNILERFSAQQFPDLHSELNLSSLELGDSALYFCASSKGHINTEAFFGQGTRLTVV.